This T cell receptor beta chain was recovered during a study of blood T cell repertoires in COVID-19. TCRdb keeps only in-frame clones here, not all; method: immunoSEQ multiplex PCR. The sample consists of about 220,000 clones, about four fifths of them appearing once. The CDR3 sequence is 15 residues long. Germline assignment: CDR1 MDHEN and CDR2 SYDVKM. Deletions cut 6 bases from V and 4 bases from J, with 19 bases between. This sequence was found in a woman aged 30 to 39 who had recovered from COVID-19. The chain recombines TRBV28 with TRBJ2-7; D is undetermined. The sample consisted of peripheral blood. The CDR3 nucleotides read TGTGCCAGCAGGCCCACCGGTCTCCGTCTATACGAGCAGTACTTC. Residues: CASRPTGLRLYEQYF.